These 32 T cell receptor beta chains share one sample of origin, sequenced in a study of T cell clones after liver transplantation. This table comes from immunoSEQ multiplex PCR, and its TCRdb copy is limited to in-frame clones, with some not included. The repertoire holds more than 20,000 clones, with 75% to 80% as singletons. Here the sequenced sample was CD8+ T cells from blood, taken roughly 56 months after liver transplant. The receptors were gathered from a human patient who received a liver transplant. Some of the T cells might come from the graft donor.

The rearrangement uses TRBV29-1 and TRBJ1-2, with D uncertain. The germline gives CDR1 SQVTM, CDR2 ANQGSEA. This CDR3 is 11 amino acids long. V gave up 3 bases and J gave up 4 bases, with 6 bases separating them. The chain's CDR3 is CSVEGPYGYTF. As DNA, the CDR3 is TGCAGCGTTGAGGGCCCCTATGGCTACACCTTC.

There are a few counts of this clone. This chain links TRBV11-2 with TRBJ2-7; D gene unclear. The V end lost 0 bases, the J end lost 0 bases, and 12 bases lay between the germline ends. Germline V gene data show CDR1 as SGHAT and CDR2 as FQNNGV. CDR3 length equals 16 residues. CDR3 bases: TGTGCCAGCAGCTTAGATTTTGGGGAAGCCTCCTACGAGCAGTACTTC. It codes for CASSLDFGEASYEQYF.

This clone was recorded a few times. The rearrangement uses TRBV6-1 and TRBJ1-2, with D perhaps TRBD1 (5 bases). CDR1 and CDR2 (germline): MNHNS, SASEGT. V was shortened by 3 bases and J by 2 bases, with 7 bases between the two germline ends. This CDR3 comprises 13 residues. The DNA for the CDR3 is TGTGCCAGCAGTGAGAGGGGAAACTATGGCTACACCTTC. This sequence encodes CASSERGNYGYTF.

The V and J genes are TRBV11-2 and TRBJ2-7; D not resolved. The germline V gene encodes CDR1 SGHAT and CDR2 FQNNGV. V lost 0 bases and J lost 0, with 9 bases in between. This CDR3 region has 15 residues. In DNA form, the CDR3 reads TGTGCCAGCAGCTTAGAGGCGGCCAGCTCCTACGAGCAGTACTTC. Translating gives CASSLEAASSYEQYF.

V usage is TRBV27 and J usage is TRBJ2-7; D is ambiguous. V was cut by 0 bases and J by 4 bases, with 7 bases left in between. Per germline, CDR1 MNHEY and CDR2 SMNVEV (reference sequence). There are 13 residues in the CDR3. This CDR3 is CASSLSPPYEQYF. In DNA form, the CDR3 reads TGTGCCAGCAGTTTATCTCCGCCTTACGAGCAGTACTTC.

The gene calls are TRBV7-9 and TRBJ2-2, with 13 bases fitting TRBD2. V dropped 3 bases and J dropped 3; count of bases not matched to a gene: 4. The V gene's germline CDR1 is SEHNR and CDR2 FQNEAQ (reference sequence). The CDR3 extends over 17 amino acids. This chain's CDR3 is CASSFTSGGDHTGELFF. In nucleotides, the CDR3 is TGTGCCAGCAGCTTTACTAGCGGGGGGGATCACACCGGGGAGCTGTTTTTT. The variable domain in full, with the rest retrieved from reference TRBV7-9 and TRBJ2-2, is DTGVSQNPRHKITKRGQNVTFRCDPISEHNRLYWYRQTLGQGPEFLTYFQNEAQLEKSRLLSDRFSAERPKGSFSTLEIQRTEQGDSAMYLCASSFTSGGDHTGELFFGEGSRLTVL.

J is TRBJ2-5 and V is TRBV28; 8 bases are shared with TRBD1. V trimming: 5 bases; J trimming: 2 bases; junction bases outside the gene matches: 10. The CDR3 is 16 amino acids. Germline CDR1 is MDHEN and CDR2 is SYDVKM. CDR3 in DNA: TGTGCCAGCAGTCAAAGACCCCGACAGGGGCAAGAGACCCAGTACTTC. Translation: CASSQRPRQGQETQYF.

The chain combines TRBV27 with TRBJ1-6; D is unresolved. The CDR3 runs to 14 residues. In germline, CDR1 is MNHEY, CDR2 SMNVEV (reference sequence). The germline V and J ends were trimmed by 2 bases and 7 bases, with 9 bases remaining between them. CDR3 region: CASSLVIDNSPLHF. The CDR3 DNA is TGTGCCAGCAGTTTAGTGATAGACAATTCACCCCTCCACTTT.

This clone appeared once. This chain joins TRBV18 and TRBJ2-3; D possibly corresponds to TRBD1 (6 bases). The CDR3 has 15 amino acids. Trimming cost V 5 bases and J 4 bases, with 16 bases left between them. Germline-derived CDR1 and CDR2 are KGHSH and LQKENI. As DNA, the CDR3 is TGTGCCAGCTCAAATTACAGGACAGCGGCAGATACGCAGTATTTT. Its translation: CASSNYRTAADTQYF. The full variable domain, completed using reference TRBV18 and TRBJ2-3, is NAGVMQNPRHLVRRRGQEARLRCSPMKGHSHVYWYRQLPEEGLKFMVYLQKENIIDESGMPKERFSAEFPKEGPSILRIQQVVRGDSAAYFCASSNYRTAADTQYFGPGTRLTVL.

This clone was observed a handful of times. The gene calls are TRBV18 and TRBJ1-5; D possibly corresponds to TRBD1 (5 bases). V lost 3 bases and J 0 bases, leaving 9 bases between the germline ends. Germline V gene data show CDR1 as KGHSH and CDR2 as LQKENI. The CDR3 runs to 15 residues. The CDR3, as DNA: TGTGCCAGCTCACCGGGGGGGAATAGCAATCAGCCCCAGCATTTT. Translation: CASSPGGNSNQPQHF.

This clone came up a few times. The chain couples TRBV4-1 to TRBJ1-1; TRBD1 is a possible D gene (5 bases). The CDR3 spans 15 residues. Germline V gives CDR1 MGHRA, CDR2 YSYEKL. The germline V and J ends were trimmed by 4 bases and 7 bases, with 19 bases remaining between them. The CDR3 loop reads CASSPPGRGRSEAFF. The CDR3 DNA sequence: TGCGCCAGCAGCCCTCCAGGGAGGGGTAGGAGTGAAGCTTTCTTT.

CDR3 bases: TGTGCCAGCGGACTAGCGGGGGGCACAGATACGCAGTATTTT. Its translation: CASGLAGGTDTQYF. This sequence joins TRBV6-1 and TRBJ2-3; 13 nucleotides line up with TRBD2. Trimming at V came to 8 bases and at J to 1 base, leaving 0 bases not matched to a gene. Germline V CDR1 and CDR2: MNHNS, SASEGT. This CDR3 spans 14 amino acids.

V is TRBV27 and J is TRBJ2-1; the match to TRBD2 covers 10 bases. Germline V gene data show CDR1 as MNHEY and CDR2 as SMNVEV (reference sequence). The CDR3 length is 16 residues. The trim removed 3 bases at V and 4 bases at J, leaving 6 bases unmatched. In DNA, the CDR3 is TGTGCCAGCAGTTTGGCGGTAGCGGGGGGTTACAATGAGCAGTTCTTC. It codes for CASSLAVAGGYNEQFF.

The table lists this clone with a few counts. J is TRBJ2-1 and V is TRBV4-1, with D possibly being TRBD1 or TRBD2 (5 bases each). The germline V gene has CDR1 MGHRA and CDR2 YSYEKL. This CDR3 spans 15 amino acids. V dropped 4 bases and J dropped 5 bases, with 15 bases sitting between them. In nucleotides, the CDR3 is TGCGCCAGCAGCCTCCAAACCGGGGCCAACAATGAGCAGTTCTTC. Encoded protein: CASSLQTGANNEQFF.

V usage is TRBV27 and J usage is TRBJ1-2, with TRBD1 matching 10 bases. Germline V gives CDR1 MNHEY, CDR2 SMNVEV (reference sequence). This CDR3 has 15 amino acids. V shed 2 bases, J shed 7 bases, and the junction held 7 bases outside the gene matches. The CDR3 DNA follows: TGTGCCAGCAGTTTAATCGGACAGGGGGTCCGTGGCTACACCTTC. Translation gives CASSLIGQGVRGYTF.

This rearrangement joins TRBV12-5 to TRBJ2-5, with D tentatively TRBD2 (6 bases). The V end lost 9 bases, the J end lost 3 bases, and 17 bases lay between the germline ends. Per germline, CDR1 LGHNT and CDR2 FRNRAP. The CDR3 consists of 14 residues. In DNA form, the CDR3 reads TGTGCTAGCGGAGAGGAGGGGCCGGAAGAGACCCAGTACTTC. Translation gives CASGEEGPEETQYF.

This chain connects TRBV27 to TRBJ2-1; maybe TRBD1 (5 bases). The CDR3 runs 14 residues. The V end lost 2 bases, the J end lost 8 bases, and 13 bases lay between the germline ends. Germline-derived CDR1 and CDR2 are MNHEY and SMNVEV (reference sequence). Here the CDR3 reads CASSLTQGRDEQFF. CDR3 DNA: TGTGCCAGCAGTTTAACGCAGGGCAGGGATGAGCAGTTCTTC.

There are a few counts of this clone. Distinct nucleotide sequences in the sample also encode this CDR3. The V gene is TRBV27, the J gene TRBJ1-5; tentatively, D is TRBD1 (5 bases). Trimming left V 1 base short and J 2 bases short, with 6 bases between. Germline V lookup: CDR1 MNHEY, CDR2 SMNVEV (reference sequence). The CDR3 runs to 14 residues. The CDR3 coding sequence is TGTGCCAGCAGTTTATTAGGGGGCAATCAGCCCCAGCATTTT. As protein: CASSLLGGNQPQHF.

The chain recombines TRBV4-2 with TRBJ2-7; 9 positions agree with TRBD2. Trimming at V came to 4 bases and at J to 4 bases, leaving 8 bases not matched to a gene. The CDR3 has 15 residues. Germline V gives CDR1 LGHNA, CDR2 YNFKEQ. The CDR3 nucleotides read TGTGCCAGCAGCCGTGGCGGGGGGGGCCCATACGAGCAGTACTTC. It encodes CASSRGGGGPYEQYF.

This clone was recorded only once. The chain is built from TRBV6-1 and TRBJ1-4, with D maybe TRBD1 (5 bases). Germline V gene sequence: CDR1 MNHNS, CDR2 SASEGT. The CDR3 is 15 amino acids. The V end was cut by 3 bases, the J end by 7 bases, with 15 bases between. The CDR3 sequence is CASSEGDGGLEKLFF. The DNA for the CDR3 is TGTGCCAGCAGTGAGGGGGACGGAGGCCTTGAAAAACTGTTTTTT.

This chain connects TRBV7-8 to TRBJ2-7; 11 nucleotides agree with TRBD1. The length of the CDR3 is 16 residues. The V segment lost 5 bases and the J segment 7 bases; nucleotides outside the gene matches: 13. Germline V gene lookup returns CDR1 SGHVS and CDR2 FQNEAQ. DNA of the CDR3: TGTGCCAGCAGCCGGCAGCCCGGACAGGGGGCACGAGAGCAGTACTTC. This gives the protein CASSRQPGQGAREQYF. Looking up the rest from reference TRBV7-8 and TRBJ2-7 gives the full variable domain: GAGVSQSPRYKVAKRGQDVALRCDPISGHVSLFWYQQALGQGPEFLTYFQNEAQLDKSGLPSDRFFAERPEGSVSTLKIQRTQQEDSAVYLCASSRQPGQGAREQYFGPGTRLTVT.

V and J are TRBV11-2 and TRBJ2-7; D remains unclear. Germline V lookup: CDR1 SGHAT, CDR2 FQNNGV. This CDR3 spans 13 amino acids. V dropped 7 bases and J dropped 4 bases, with 14 bases sitting between them. The CDR3 spells CASIENSGYEQYF. As DNA, the CDR3 is TGTGCCAGCATAGAAAATTCCGGGTACGAGCAGTACTTC.

The V gene is TRBV5-5, the J gene TRBJ1-5; a possible D gene is TRBD1 (6 bases). The CDR3 consists of 15 residues. The germline V gene has CDR1 SGHKS and CDR2 YYEKEE (reference sequence). Trimming left V 0 bases short and J 7 bases short, with 14 bases between. The CDR3 reads CASSLGRGYGQPQHF. The CDR3 DNA sequence: TGTGCCAGCAGCTTGGGCAGGGGATACGGGCAGCCCCAGCATTTT.

The V call is TRBV5-1, the J call TRBJ2-1; TRBD2 agrees at 10 bases. The germline V gene encodes CDR1 SGHRS and CDR2 YFSETQ. This CDR3 comprises 15 residues. V shed 6 bases, J shed 2 bases, and the junction held 5 bases outside the gene matches. This CDR3 is CASTISGGPYNEQFF. The CDR3 region has the DNA TGCGCCAGCACCATTAGCGGGGGGCCCTACAATGAGCAGTTCTTC.

This chain connects TRBV7-2 to TRBJ2-7, with D unresolved. This CDR3 has 12 amino acids. Germline assignment: CDR1 SGHTA and CDR2 FQGNSA. V gave up 3 bases and J gave up 3 bases, with 6 bases separating them. The CDR3 DNA reads as TGTGCCAGCAGCTTTATGAACTACGAGCAGTACTTC. Its translation is CASSFMNYEQYF.

The chain has TRBV30 and TRBJ1-1; D ambiguous. Trimming cost V 5 bases and J 4 bases, with 11 bases left between them. Germline CDR1 reads GTSNPN; CDR2 reads SVGIG (reference sequence). CDR3 length: 12 residues. In DNA form, the CDR3 reads TGTGCCTGGGCAGGAGAACGCACTGAAGCTTTCTTT. Encoded protein: CAWAGERTEAFF.

The chain has TRBV6-7 and TRBJ2-7, with 8 bases matching TRBD1. TRBV6-7 is labeled an ORF, and its function is uncertain. The CDR3 sequence is 15 residues long. V lost 6 bases and J lost 2; bases outside the gene matches: 9. The CDR3 DNA follows: TGTGCCAGCAGCCCCGACAGGGGAGGCCCCTACGAGCAGTACTTC. The encoded protein is CASSPDRGGPYEQYF.

This clone has a handful of counts. The chain uses TRBV7-6 and TRBJ2-1, with TRBD2 as a possible D gene (5 bases). The CDR3 runs to 12 residues. The V and J ends lost 6 bases and 10 bases respectively, with 13 bases between them. Germline lookup yields CDR1 SGHVS and CDR2 FNYEAQ. The CDR3, as DNA: TGTGCCAGCAGTCCCACCCGGGAAGAGCAGTTCTTC. Translation: CASSPTREEQFF. The full variable domain, its missing parts supplied by reference TRBV7-6 and TRBJ2-1, is GAGVSQSPRYKVTKRGQDVALRCDPISGHVSLYWYRQALGQGPEFLTYFNYEAQQDKSGLPNDRFSAERPEGSISTLTIQRTEQRDSAMYRCASSPTREEQFFGPGTRLTVL.

The chain combines TRBV27 with TRBJ1-1; no firm D call. V lost 2 bases, J lost 7 bases, and 14 bases lay in between. Germline assignment: CDR1 MNHEY and CDR2 SMNVEV (reference sequence). The CDR3 sequence is 14 residues long. The CDR3 protein is CASSLGFGTHEAFF. The CDR3 DNA reads as TGTGCCAGCAGTTTAGGGTTCGGCACCCATGAAGCTTTCTTT.

This rearrangement joins TRBV4-2 to TRBJ1-2; D gene ambiguous. V dropped 4 bases and J dropped 4 bases, with 13 bases sitting between them. Germline values: CDR1 LGHNA, CDR2 YNFKEQ. The CDR3 totals 14 residues. The CDR3 loop reads CASSPEASPYGYTF. The CDR3 DNA reads TGTGCCAGCAGCCCTGAAGCTTCACCCTATGGCTACACCTTC.

This chain joins TRBV14 and TRBJ1-1; perhaps TRBD1 as D (6 bases). V lost 2 bases, J lost 1 base, and 11 bases lay in between. CDR1 SGHDN and CDR2 FVKESK come from the germline V gene. The CDR3 has 15 amino acids. The CDR3 spells CASSQPSTGNTEAFF. Written as DNA, the CDR3 is TGTGCCAGCAGCCAACCTTCGACAGGGAACACTGAAGCTTTCTTT.

The chain has TRBV7-9 and TRBJ2-7, with 8 nucleotides matching TRBD1. The CDR3 loop spans 15 amino acids. The V and J ends lost 5 bases and 3 bases, in that order; junction bases with no gene match: 9. Per germline, CDR1 SEHNR and CDR2 FQNEAQ (reference sequence). The CDR3 sequence: CASSPRQGKGYEQYF. The CDR3 nucleotides read TGTGCCAGCAGCCCCCGACAGGGGAAAGGCTACGAGCAGTACTTC. The whole variable domain, filled in from reference TRBV7-9 and TRBJ2-7, reads DTGVSQNPRHKITKRGQNVTFRCDPISEHNRLYWYRQTLGQGPEFLTYFQNEAQLEKSRLLSDRFSAERPKGSFSTLEIQRTEQGDSAMYLCASSPRQGKGYEQYFGPGTRLTVT.